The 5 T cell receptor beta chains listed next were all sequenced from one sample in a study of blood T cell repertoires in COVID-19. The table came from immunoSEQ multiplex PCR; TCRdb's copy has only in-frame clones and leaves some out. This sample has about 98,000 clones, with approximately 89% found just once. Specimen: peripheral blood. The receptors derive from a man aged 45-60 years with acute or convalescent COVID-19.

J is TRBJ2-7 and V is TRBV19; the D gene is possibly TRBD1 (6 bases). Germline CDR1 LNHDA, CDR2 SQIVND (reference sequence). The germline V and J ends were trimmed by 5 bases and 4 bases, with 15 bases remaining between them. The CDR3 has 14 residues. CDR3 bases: TGTGCCAGTAGTGGTACGGGCAGGGGATACGAGCAGTACTTC. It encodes CASSGTGRGYEQYF.

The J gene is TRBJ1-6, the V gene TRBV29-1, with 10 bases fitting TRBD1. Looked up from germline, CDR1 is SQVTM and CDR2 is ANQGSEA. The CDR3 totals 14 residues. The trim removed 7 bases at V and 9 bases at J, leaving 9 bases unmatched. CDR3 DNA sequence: TGCAGCGCAAGACAGGGGGCGGTTGGTTCACCCCTCCACTTT. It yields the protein CSARQGAVGSPLHF.

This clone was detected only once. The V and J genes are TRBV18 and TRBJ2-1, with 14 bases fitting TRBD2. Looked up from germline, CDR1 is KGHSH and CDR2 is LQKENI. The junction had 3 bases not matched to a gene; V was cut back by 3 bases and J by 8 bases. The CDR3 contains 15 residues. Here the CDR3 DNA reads TGTGCCAGCTCACCTCCGGGACTAGCGGGAGATGAGCAGTTCTTC. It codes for CASSPPGLAGDEQFF.

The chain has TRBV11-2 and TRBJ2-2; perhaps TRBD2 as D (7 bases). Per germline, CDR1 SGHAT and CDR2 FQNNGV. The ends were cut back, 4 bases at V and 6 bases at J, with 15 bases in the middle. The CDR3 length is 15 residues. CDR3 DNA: TGTGCCAGCAGCTCCAGAGGGGGGGGGCCCGGGGAGCTGTTTTTT. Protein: CASSSRGGGPGELFF.

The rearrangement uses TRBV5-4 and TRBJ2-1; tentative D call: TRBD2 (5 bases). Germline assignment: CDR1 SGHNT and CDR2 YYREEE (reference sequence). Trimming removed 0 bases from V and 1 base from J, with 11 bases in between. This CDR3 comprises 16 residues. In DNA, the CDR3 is TGTGCCAGCAGCTTGGCCCCGGGAAGATCCTACAATGAGCAGTTCTTC. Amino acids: CASSLAPGRSYNEQFF.